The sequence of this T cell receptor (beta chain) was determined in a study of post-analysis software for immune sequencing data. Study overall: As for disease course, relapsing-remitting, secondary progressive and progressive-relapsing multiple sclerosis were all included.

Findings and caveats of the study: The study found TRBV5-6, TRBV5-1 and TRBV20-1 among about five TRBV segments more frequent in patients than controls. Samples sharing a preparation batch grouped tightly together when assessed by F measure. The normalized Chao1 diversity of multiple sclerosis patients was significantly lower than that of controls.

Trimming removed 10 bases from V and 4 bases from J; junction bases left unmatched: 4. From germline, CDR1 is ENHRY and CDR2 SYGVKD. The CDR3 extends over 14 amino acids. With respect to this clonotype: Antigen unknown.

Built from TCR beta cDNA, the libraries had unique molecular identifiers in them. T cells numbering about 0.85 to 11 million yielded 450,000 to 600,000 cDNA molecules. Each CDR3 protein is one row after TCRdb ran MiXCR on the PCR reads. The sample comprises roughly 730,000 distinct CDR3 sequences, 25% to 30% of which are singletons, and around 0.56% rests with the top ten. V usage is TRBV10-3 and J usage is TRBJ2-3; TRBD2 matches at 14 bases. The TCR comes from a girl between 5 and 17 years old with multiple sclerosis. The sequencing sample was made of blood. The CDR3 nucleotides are TGTGCCACCTCGGGACTAGCGGGAGCAGATACGCAGTATTTT. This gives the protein CATSGLAGADTQYF.